This is a list of T cell receptor beta chains from one sample in a study of response to subunit inactivated influenza vaccine. One entry per CDR3 protein, called by TCRdb with MiXCR from the RT-PCR reads. The table shows approximately 500,000 distinct CDR3 sequences, with less than 15% occurring only once. The input for sequencing was PBMCs from blood, taken 12 days after vaccination. Every receptor here comes from a man aged 50 or older who received an inactivated influenza vaccine. Both conserved end residues are part of each CDR3. A D gene is named only where the DNA matches it firmly. The listing skips clone size in some rows; elsewhere it reads once, few, many or a size class.

J gene: TRBJ2-1; V gene: TRBV5-1; CDR3 length: 15; D gene: TRBD1; clone size: few; CDR3 protein: CASSSWGTGVDEQFF; CDR3 DNA: TGCGCCAGCAGCTCATGGGGGACAGGGGTTGATGAGCAGTTCTTC
J gene: TRBJ1-1; V gene: TRBV19; CDR3 length: 13; D gene: NA; clone size: NA; CDR3 protein: CASIKRGGTEAFF; CDR3 DNA: TGTGCCAGTATCAAGAGAGGAGGAACTGAAGCTTTCTTT
J gene: TRBJ2-5; V gene: TRBV5-6; CDR3 length: 16; D gene: TRBD1; clone size: NA; CDR3 protein: CASSPTGAMQQETQYF; CDR3 DNA: TGTGCCAGCAGCCCGACAGGGGCAATGCAACAAGAGACCCAGTACTTC
J gene: TRBJ2-1; V gene: TRBV20-1; CDR3 length: 10; D gene: NA; clone size: few; CDR3 protein: CSASSIEQFF; CDR3 DNA: TGCAGTGCTAGTTCTATTGAGCAGTTCTTC
J gene: TRBJ2-6; V gene: TRBV7-2; CDR3 length: 15; D gene: NA; clone size: NA; CDR3 protein: CASSLVGPGANVLTF; CDR3 DNA: TGTGCCAGCAGCTTAGTGGGGCCTGGGGCCAACGTCCTGACTTTC
J gene: TRBJ2-5; V gene: TRBV10-2; CDR3 length: 20; D gene: TRBD2; clone size: few; CDR3 protein: CASSESRKLAGGPHQETQYF; CDR3 DNA: TGCGCCAGCAGTGAGTCACGCAAACTAGCGGGGGGGCCCCACCAAGAGACCCAGTACTTC
J gene: TRBJ2-7; V gene: TRBV12-3/TRBV12-4; CDR3 length: 14; D gene: NA; clone size: many; CDR3 protein: CASSLAPSSYEQYF; CDR3 DNA: TGTGCCAGCAGTTTAGCGCCGAGCTCCTACGAGCAGTACTTC
J gene: TRBJ2-1; V gene: TRBV4-2; CDR3 length: 16; D gene: TRBD2; clone size: NA; CDR3 protein: CASSNSGVGTYNEQFF; CDR3 DNA: TGTGCCAGCAGCAACAGCGGGGTTGGGACCTACAATGAGCAGTTCTTC
J gene: TRBJ1-5; V gene: TRBV28; CDR3 length: 15; D gene: NA; clone size: few; CDR3 protein: CASSFLGVVVQPQHF; CDR3 DNA: TGTGCCAGCAGTTTTCTCGGGGTCGTGGTTCAGCCCCAGCATTTT
J gene: TRBJ2-7; V gene: TRBV20-1; CDR3 length: 12; D gene: NA; clone size: NA; CDR3 protein: CSVAGGFWEQYF; CDR3 DNA: TGCAGTGTGGCGGGCGGTTTTTGGGAGCAGTACTTC
J gene: TRBJ2-7; V gene: TRBV7-2; CDR3 length: 16; D gene: TRBD2; clone size: NA; CDR3 protein: CASSSTMGLAGYEQYF; CDR3 DNA: TGTGCCAGCAGCTCGACAATGGGACTAGCGGGCTACGAGCAGTACTTC
J gene: TRBJ1-2; V gene: TRBV6-1; CDR3 length: 14; D gene: NA; clone size: few; CDR3 protein: CASMAGAVNYGYTF; CDR3 DNA: TGTGCCAGCATGGCAGGGGCCGTTAACTATGGCTACACCTTC
J gene: TRBJ2-2; V gene: TRBV5-1; CDR3 length: 17; D gene: TRBD2; clone size: NA; CDR3 protein: CASSLYNPRGGTGELFF; CDR3 DNA: TGCGCCAGCAGCTTGTATAATCCGCGGGGGGGCACCGGGGAGCTGTTTTTT
J gene: TRBJ2-1; V gene: TRBV7-2; CDR3 length: 13; D gene: TRBD2; clone size: few; CDR3 protein: CASSRTRGNEQFF; CDR3 DNA: TGTGCCAGCAGCCGGACTAGAGGCAATGAGCAGTTCTTC
J gene: TRBJ2-5; V gene: TRBV29-1; CDR3 length: 13; D gene: NA; clone size: few; CDR3 protein: CSVEGAGGKTQYF; CDR3 DNA: TGCAGCGTTGAGGGCGCAGGGGGGAAGACCCAGTACTTC
J gene: TRBJ2-6; V gene: TRBV4-2; CDR3 length: 15; D gene: NA; clone size: few; CDR3 protein: CASSQDWAGANVLTF; CDR3 DNA: TGTGCCAGCAGCCAAGATTGGGCTGGGGCCAACGTCCTGACCTTC
J gene: TRBJ2-1; V gene: TRBV5-1; CDR3 length: 14; D gene: TRBD1; clone size: NA; CDR3 protein: CASSLMGQGTEQFF; CDR3 DNA: TGCGCCAGCAGCTTGATGGGACAGGGGACCGAGCAGTTCTTC
J gene: TRBJ2-1; V gene: TRBV20-1; CDR3 length: 18; D gene: TRBD1; clone size: few; CDR3 protein: CSARATGGGRSSYNEQFF; CDR3 DNA: TGCAGTGCTAGAGCGACAGGGGGTGGTCGTAGCTCCTACAATGAGCAGTTCTTC
J gene: TRBJ2-7; V gene: TRBV4-2; CDR3 length: 15; D gene: NA; clone size: NA; CDR3 protein: CASSQAGGTSYEQYF; CDR3 DNA: TGTGCCAGCAGCCAAGCTGGAGGAACCTCCTACGAGCAGTACTTC
J gene: TRBJ2-7; V gene: TRBV4-2; CDR3 length: 15; D gene: NA; clone size: NA; CDR3 protein: CASSPRGGSDGEQYF; CDR3 DNA: TGTGCCAGCAGCCCGCGAGGAGGGTCGGACGGCGAGCAGTACTTC
J gene: TRBJ2-5; V gene: TRBV6-1; CDR3 length: 13; D gene: NA; clone size: NA; CDR3 protein: CASSAPAVETQYF; CDR3 DNA: TGTGCCAGCAGTGCTCCGGCCGTGGAGACCCAGTACTTC
J gene: TRBJ2-7; V gene: TRBV10-2; CDR3 length: 14; D gene: TRBD1; clone size: few; CDR3 protein: CASTTGTGIYEQYF; CDR3 DNA: TGCGCCAGCACCACCGGGACAGGGATCTACGAGCAGTACTTC
J gene: TRBJ2-1; V gene: TRBV6-5; CDR3 length: 16; D gene: TRBD2; clone size: NA; CDR3 protein: CASSYSVSGSYNEQFF; CDR3 DNA: TGTGCCAGCAGTTACTCGGTCAGCGGGAGCTACAATGAGCAGTTCTTC
J gene: TRBJ2-7; V gene: TRBV20-1; CDR3 length: 13; D gene: TRBD2; clone size: few; CDR3 protein: CSARQRAGDEQYF; CDR3 DNA: TGCAGTGCTAGGCAAAGAGCGGGAGACGAGCAGTACTTC
J gene: TRBJ2-7; V gene: TRBV3-1; CDR3 length: 13; D gene: NA; clone size: few; CDR3 protein: CASSLLRGDEQYF; CDR3 DNA: TGTGCCAGCAGCCTCCTTAGAGGCGACGAGCAGTACTTC
J gene: TRBJ2-1; V gene: TRBV12-3/TRBV12-4; CDR3 length: 15; D gene: TRBD1; clone size: once; CDR3 protein: CASSLMTGAYNEQFF; CDR3 DNA: TGTGCCAGCAGTCTAATGACAGGGGCTTACAATGAGCAGTTCTTC
J gene: TRBJ2-1; V gene: TRBV10-3; CDR3 length: 16; D gene: TRBD1; clone size: many; CDR3 protein: CAISVTGTGVYNEQFF; CDR3 DNA: TGTGCCATCAGTGTAACCGGGACAGGGGTCTACAATGAGCAGTTCTTC
J gene: TRBJ2-2; V gene: TRBV25-1; CDR3 length: 14; D gene: NA; clone size: few; CDR3 protein: CASSGQVLTGELFF; CDR3 DNA: TGTGCCAGCAGTGGGCAGGTCCTCACCGGGGAGCTGTTTTTT
J gene: TRBJ2-1; V gene: TRBV5-1; CDR3 length: 17; D gene: TRBD2; clone size: NA; CDR3 protein: CASSFSPGLAGGPGQFF; CDR3 DNA: TGCGCCAGCAGCTTCAGCCCAGGACTAGCGGGAGGGCCTGGGCAGTTCTTC
J gene: TRBJ2-5; V gene: TRBV30; CDR3 length: 13; D gene: NA; clone size: many; CDR3 protein: CAWSTPSELTQYF; CDR3 DNA: TGTGCCTGGAGTACCCCCAGCGAGCTGACCCAGTACTTC
J gene: TRBJ1-5; V gene: TRBV2; CDR3 length: 14; D gene: TRBD1; clone size: few; CDR3 protein: CASRGTGSYQPQHF; CDR3 DNA: TGTGCCAGCCGCGGGACAGGGTCGTATCAGCCCCAGCATTTT
J gene: TRBJ1-5; V gene: TRBV28; CDR3 length: 16; D gene: NA; clone size: NA; CDR3 protein: CASRETETHSNQPQHF; CDR3 DNA: TGTGCCAGCAGAGAGACAGAGACCCATAGCAATCAGCCCCAGCATTTT
J gene: TRBJ2-7; V gene: TRBV30; CDR3 length: 14; D gene: TRBD1; clone size: few; CDR3 protein: CASSRGQGFYEQYF; CDR3 DNA: TGTGCCTCGTCTCGGGGACAGGGGTTCTACGAGCAGTACTTC
J gene: TRBJ1-1; V gene: TRBV6-2/TRBV6-3; CDR3 length: 10; D gene: NA; clone size: NA; CDR3 protein: CASRKGSTFF; CDR3 DNA: TGTGCCAGCAGAAAGGGGTCAACTTTCTTT
J gene: TRBJ2-1; V gene: TRBV11-2; CDR3 length: 19; D gene: NA; clone size: NA; CDR3 protein: CASSLDGMGGGKSYNEQFF; CDR3 DNA: TGTGCCAGCAGCTTAGATGGGATGGGGGGGGGCAAGTCCTACAATGAGCAGTTCTTC
J gene: TRBJ2-1; V gene: TRBV28; CDR3 length: 15; D gene: TRBD2; clone size: NA; CDR3 protein: CASSLSQRDYNEQFF; CDR3 DNA: TGTGCCAGCAGTTTATCCCAGCGGGATTACAATGAGCAGTTCTTC
J gene: TRBJ2-5; V gene: TRBV7-8; CDR3 length: 19; D gene: TRBD2; clone size: many; CDR3 protein: CASSLGRLAGVINQETQYF; CDR3 DNA: TGTGCCAGCAGCTTAGGGAGGCTAGCGGGCGTTATCAACCAAGAGACCCAGTACTTC
J gene: TRBJ2-7; V gene: TRBV18; CDR3 length: 13; D gene: TRBD2; clone size: few; CDR3 protein: CASSPGREGAVGF; CDR3 DNA: TGTGCCAGCTCACCGGGGCGGGAGGGTGCGGTCGGCTTC
J gene: TRBJ2-1; V gene: TRBV29-1; CDR3 length: 13; D gene: NA; clone size: few; CDR3 protein: CSVETRPNHEQFF; CDR3 DNA: TGCAGCGTTGAGACTAGACCCAATCATGAGCAGTTCTTC
J gene: TRBJ2-2; V gene: TRBV7-3; CDR3 length: 19; D gene: NA; clone size: few; CDR3 protein: CASSLRAGTHSGRSGELFF; CDR3 DNA: TGTGCCAGCAGCTTACGAGCCGGGACCCACTCCGGGCGTAGCGGGGAGCTGTTTTTT
J gene: TRBJ2-7; V gene: TRBV6-9; CDR3 length: 12; D gene: NA; clone size: many; CDR3 protein: CASTAKNYEQYF; CDR3 DNA: TGTGCCAGCACCGCGAAGAACTACGAGCAGTACTTC